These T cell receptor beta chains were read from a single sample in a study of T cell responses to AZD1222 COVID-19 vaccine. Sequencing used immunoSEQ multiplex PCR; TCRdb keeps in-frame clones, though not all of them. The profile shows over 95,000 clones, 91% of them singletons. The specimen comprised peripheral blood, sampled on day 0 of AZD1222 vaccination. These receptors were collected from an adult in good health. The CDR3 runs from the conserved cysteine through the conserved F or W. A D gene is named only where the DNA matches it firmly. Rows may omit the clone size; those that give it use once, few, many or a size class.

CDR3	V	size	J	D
CASIIQGGGTEAFF	TRBV6-5	few	TRBJ1-1	.
CASSPTGDFEQYF	TRBV4-1	.	TRBJ2-7	.
CASSSPGHPNTEAFF	TRBV19	.	TRBJ1-1	.
CASSVGDVLWDEQFF	TRBV9	.	TRBJ2-1	.
CASSLDGDEQYF	TRBV5-4	.	TRBJ2-7	.
CASSRDRRAEAFF	TRBV5-8	few	TRBJ1-1	TRBD1
CASRLGGEPLYNEQFF	TRBV28	.	TRBJ2-1	.
CASSGVNYGYTF	TRBV3-1/TRBV3-2	.	TRBJ1-2	.
CATRESSSGANVLTF	TRBV15	.	TRBJ2-6	.
CATSPGMDTQYF	TRBV24-1	.	TRBJ2-3	.
CASSLVIGPHEQYF	TRBV7-2	.	TRBJ2-7	.
CASSGERPQETQYF	TRBV2	.	TRBJ2-5	.
CASSLSSTPGYTF	TRBV5-1	.	TRBJ1-2	.
CASSQEGNYGNSPLHF	TRBV4-3	.	TRBJ1-6	.
CASSLGQGFGYTF	TRBV7-2	.	TRBJ1-2	TRBD1
CASSSDGAADTQYF	TRBV9	.	TRBJ2-3	.
CSVDKGPADAFF	TRBV29-1	.	TRBJ1-1	.
CAWSSRGGVSSYNSPLHF	TRBV30	.	TRBJ1-6	.
CASRWSGGTDTQYF	TRBV6-5	.	TRBJ2-3	TRBD2
CASSFRTGSQNTEAFF	TRBV5-1	.	TRBJ1-1	TRBD1
CASSLGHTQYF	TRBV7-3	.	TRBJ2-3	.
CSVPIDSISEKLFF	TRBV29-1	few	TRBJ1-4	.
CASSRFRGGANEKLFF	TRBV4-3	once	TRBJ1-4	.